These 5 T cell receptor beta chains were sequenced from one sample in a study of radiation and T cells in renal cell carcinoma. The time point here: blood 4 weeks post-SBRT, at nephrectomy. Treatment reported: 15 Gy SBRT to primary tumor, nephrectomy 4 weeks later. Profiled with immunoSEQ multiplex PCR; TCRdb holds only in-frame clones, not every one. The data contain 50,000 to 70,000 clones, roughly 80% of them singletons. Here the sequenced sample was blood, taken from a patient whose treatment included radiotherapy and nephrectomy. The source of these receptors is a man between 60 and 70 years old with renal cell carcinoma.

The rearrangement joins TRBV7-3 to TRBJ2-2; TRBD1 matches 9 bases. CDR3 length equals 16 residues. The germline V gene has CDR1 SGHTA and CDR2 FQGTGA. Trimming cost V 5 bases and J 1 base; bases outside gene matches: 5. In nucleotides, the CDR3 is TGTGCCAGCAGCCCTACGGGACAGGGGAACACCGGGGAGCTGTTTTTT. Translation gives CASSPTGQGNTGELFF.

V usage is TRBV12-5 and J usage is TRBJ1-4; 9 bases line up with TRBD1. The CDR3 sequence is 15 residues long. V shed 0 bases and J 7 bases; nucleotides not matched to a gene: 3. Germline V lookup: CDR1 LGHNT, CDR2 FRNRAP. The DNA for the CDR3 is TGTGCTAGTGGTTTGGTCCTGGACAGGGGTGAAAAACTGTTTTTT. This codes for CASGLVLDRGEKLFF.

The genes are TRBV5-1 and TRBJ2-2; the match to TRBD2 covers 10 bases. Germline CDR1 reads SGHRS; CDR2 reads YFSETQ. The CDR3 is 16 residues long. The V gene end was trimmed by 2 bases and the J gene end by 10 bases; junction bases not matched to a gene: 11. In DNA form, the CDR3 reads TGCGCCAGCAGCTTATTGCCGACTAGCGGGCTTGAGGAGCTGTTTTTT. The encoded protein is CASSLLPTSGLEELFF. The full variable domain, in which reference TRBV5-1 and TRBJ2-2 provide the parts outside the CDR3, is KAGVTQTPRYLIKTRGQQVTLSCSPISGHRSVSWYQQTPGQGLQFLFEYFSETQRNKGNFPGRFSGRQFSNSRSEMNVSTLELGDSALYLCASSLLPTSGLEELFFGEGSRLTVL.

The genes are TRBV11-3 and TRBJ2-1; 7 nucleotides line up with TRBD2. V was clipped by 4 bases and J by 0 bases; unmatched bases: 3. This CDR3 has 15 residues. Germline V gene lookup returns CDR1 SGHNT and CDR2 YENEEA. CDR3 sequence reads: CASSSGGSSYNEQFF. The CDR3 bases are TGTGCCAGCAGCTCGGGAGGTTCCTCCTACAATGAGCAGTTCTTC.

The J gene is TRBJ1-5, the V gene TRBV19; possibly TRBD1 for D (6 bases). Per germline, CDR1 LNHDA and CDR2 SQIVND (reference sequence). This CDR3 contains 14 residues. Between the trimmed V and J ends, which lost 5 bases and 4 bases, there was a span of 12 bases. CDR3: CASSSTGGNQPQHF. The CDR3 DNA follows: TGTGCCAGTAGTTCGACAGGAGGGAATCAGCCCCAGCATTTT.